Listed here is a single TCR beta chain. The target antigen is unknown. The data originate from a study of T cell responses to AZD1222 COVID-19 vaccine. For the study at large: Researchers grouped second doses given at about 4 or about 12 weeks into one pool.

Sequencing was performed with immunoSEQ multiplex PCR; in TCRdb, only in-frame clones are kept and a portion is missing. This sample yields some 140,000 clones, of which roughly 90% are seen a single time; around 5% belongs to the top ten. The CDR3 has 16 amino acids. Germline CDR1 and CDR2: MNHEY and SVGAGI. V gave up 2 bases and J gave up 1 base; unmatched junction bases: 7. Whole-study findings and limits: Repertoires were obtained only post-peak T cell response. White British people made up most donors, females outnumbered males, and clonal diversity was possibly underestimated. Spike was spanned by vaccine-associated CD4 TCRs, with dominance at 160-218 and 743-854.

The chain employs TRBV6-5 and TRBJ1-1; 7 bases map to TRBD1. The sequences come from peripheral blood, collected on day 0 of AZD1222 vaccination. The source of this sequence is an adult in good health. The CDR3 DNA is TGTGCCAGCAGTTACCGCTCGACAGGGAGGAACACTGAAGCTTTCTTT. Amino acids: CASSYRSTGRNTEAFF.